Below, one TCR beta chain is given with its context. CDR1 LNHNV and CDR2 YYDKDF come from the germline V gene (reference sequence). V was clipped by 1 base and J by 1 base; unmatched bases: 6. This CDR3 is built from 16 residues. Profiling relied on immunoSEQ multiplex PCR, and the TCRdb table lists in-frame clones only, not all of them. The sample records 700,000 or so clones, approximately 83% being singletons. This sample stems from a study of shared T cell receptors in the human thymus. These same data were also listed under a study on human thymus T cells. From that study: All donors were healthy Finnish infants who were undergoing corrective surgery to treat congenital heart defects. From resections taken during corrective heart surgery, the thymus tissue was obtained. Biased V and J segment usage appeared in thymus and peripheral blood. Unrelated individuals reportedly shared highly overlapping thymic TCR repertoires.

The receptor was isolated from a girl in the first two years of life with a congenital heart defect. Sequencing was carried out using thymocytes. The chain combines TRBV15 with TRBJ1-1, with 7 bases lining up with TRBD1. In nucleotides, the CDR3 is TGTGCCACCAGCAGAGCTTGGACAGGCGGGAACACTGAAGCTTTCTTT. As protein: CATSRAWTGGNTEAFF.